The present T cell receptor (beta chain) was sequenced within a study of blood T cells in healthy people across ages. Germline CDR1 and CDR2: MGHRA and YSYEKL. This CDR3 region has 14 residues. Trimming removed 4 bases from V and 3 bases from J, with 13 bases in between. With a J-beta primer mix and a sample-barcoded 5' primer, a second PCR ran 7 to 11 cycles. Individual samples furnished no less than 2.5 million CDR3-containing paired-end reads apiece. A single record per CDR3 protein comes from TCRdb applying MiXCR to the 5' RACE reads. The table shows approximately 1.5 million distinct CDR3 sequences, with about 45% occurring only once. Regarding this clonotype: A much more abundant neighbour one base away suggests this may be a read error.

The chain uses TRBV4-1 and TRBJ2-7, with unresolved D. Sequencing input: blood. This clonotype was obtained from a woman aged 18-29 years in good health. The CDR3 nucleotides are TGCGCCAGCAGCCTAGGAAGCACTAACTACGAGCAGTACTTC. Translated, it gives CASSLGSTNYEQYF.